These 30 T cell receptor beta chains share one sample of origin, sequenced in a study of cytomegalovirus exposure and HLA in healthy donors. A multiplex PCR was run with 60 Vbeta primers and 13 Jbeta primers. This table comes from immunoSEQ multiplex PCR, and its TCRdb copy is limited to in-frame clones, with some not included. The profile covers about 120,000 clones, with about 8.6% appearing a single time and 6% taken by the ten largest. Sequenced input: PBMCs. The receptor source for this set is a woman in her 40s in good health and CMV-seropositive.

This clone was seen only a few times. V and J are TRBV19 and TRBJ1-1, with 10 bases that match TRBD1. The ends lost 8 bases at V and 4 bases at J; junction bases unmatched: 10. This CDR3 has 15 amino acids. The germline V gene has CDR1 LNHDA and CDR2 SQIVND (reference sequence). CDR3 amino acids: CASSTGGPPGTEAFF. The CDR3 DNA is TGTGCCAGTTCGACAGGGGGCCCCCCGGGCACTGAAGCTTTCTTT.

The table lists this clone with a few counts. The chain links TRBV9 to TRBJ1-1; a possible D gene is TRBD1 (6 bases). CDR1 and CDR2 from the germline V gene are SGDLS and YYNGEE. The CDR3 totals 15 residues. V dropped 0 bases and J dropped 5 bases, with 14 bases sitting between them. Here the CDR3 reads CASSVGRQGNTEAFF. The CDR3 DNA reads TGTGCCAGCAGCGTAGGCAGGCAGGGGAATACTGAAGCTTTCTTT.

This chain uses TRBV15 with TRBJ1-1, with no clear D. The CDR3 contains 15 residues. CDR1 is LNHNV and CDR2 is YYDKDF in the germline V gene (reference sequence). The germline V and J ends were trimmed by 0 bases and 4 bases, with 12 bases remaining between them. The CDR3 protein is CATSRDAGESTEAFF. Written as DNA, the CDR3 is TGTGCCACCAGCAGAGATGCCGGGGAGAGCACTGAAGCTTTCTTT.

This clone was observed a handful of times. The junction and the germline gene differ at one end; a read error may be behind it. The V gene is TRBV5-1, the J gene TRBJ1-1; 7 nucleotides agree with TRBD1. This CDR3 contains 13 residues. Germline assignment: CDR1 SGHRS and CDR2 YFSETQ. CDR3 sequence reads: CASSSRGNPEAFF. For the CDR3, the DNA is TGCGCCAGCAGCTCCAGGGGGAACCCTGAAGCTTTCTTT.

The chain uses TRBV7-6 and TRBJ2-7, with D tentatively TRBD1 (6 bases). The CDR3 has 15 residues. Germline CDR1 and CDR2: SGHVS and FNYEAQ. Deletions cut 0 bases from V and 2 bases from J, with 11 bases between. The CDR3 bases are TGTGCCAGCAGCTTAGCGGACAGCCAACCCTACGAGCAGTACTTC. As protein: CASSLADSQPYEQYF.

This clone has more than one count but fewer than ten. The rearrangement uses TRBV9 and TRBJ2-6; the match to TRBD1 covers 10 bases. With V trimmed by 2 bases and J by 1 base, 9 bases remained unmatched. The germline V gene has CDR1 SGDLS and CDR2 YYNGEE. The CDR3 runs to 19 residues. In DNA, the CDR3 is TGTGCCAGCAGCGTGTCCGGACAGGGGGTTCATTCTGGGGCCAACGTCCTGACTTTC. This translates into CASSVSGQGVHSGANVLTF.

This clone was seen more than once but under ten times. The CDR3 DNA reads TGTGCCAGCAGCCCTAAGGTTCTAGCGGGGGGGCGGATTACCGGGGAGCTGTTTTTT. It translates to CASSPKVLAGGRITGELFF. The chain recombines TRBV5-4 with TRBJ2-2; 12 bases are a match to TRBD2. The CDR3 extends over 19 amino acids. Germline V gene sequence: CDR1 SGHNT, CDR2 YYREEE (reference sequence). The trim removed 4 bases at V and 5 bases at J, leaving 15 bases unmatched.

This clone was observed a few times. The CDR3: CASSEGTSGGSEQYF. The CDR3, as DNA: TGTGCCAGCAGTGAAGGGACTAGCGGGGGTTCCGAGCAGTACTTC. The chain couples TRBV6-1 to TRBJ2-7; 13 nucleotides line up with TRBD2. CDR3 length: 15 amino acids. CDR1 and CDR2 from the germline V gene are MNHNS and SASEGT. Trimming took 1 base from V and 6 from J; bases not matched to a gene: 3.

This clone was counted a few times. This chain joins TRBV28 and TRBJ2-1, with D possibly matching TRBD2 (7 bases). Germline assignment: CDR1 MDHEN and CDR2 SYDVKM. The CDR3 is 15 amino acids. The ends were cut back, 5 bases at V and 4 bases at J, with 15 bases in the middle. Written as DNA, the CDR3 is TGTGCCAGCAGTCCTGTGGGGGGGCGGTACAATGAGCAGTTCTTC. Translation gives CASSPVGGRYNEQFF.

V gene TRBV15 combines with J gene TRBJ1-3; D remains ambiguous. In germline, CDR1 is LNHNV, CDR2 YYDKDF (reference sequence). The length of the CDR3 is 15 residues. V was cut by 5 bases and J by 0 bases, with 11 bases left in between. CDR3 bases: TGTGCCACCAGCCCCCGACTGAGCTCTGGAAACACCATATATTTT. Translated, it gives CATSPRLSSGNTIYF.

This clone was seen a few times. J is TRBJ1-4 and V is TRBV28, with TRBD1 identical over 8 bases. This CDR3 comprises 16 residues. Per the germline V gene, CDR1 is MDHEN and CDR2 is SYDVKM. J lost 7 bases, V lost 2 bases, and 9 bases had no gene match. In DNA form, the CDR3 reads TGTGCCAGCAGTTTAAACCAGGGGGCAGCGGGTGAAAAACTGTTTTTT. It is translated as CASSLNQGAAGEKLFF.

This clone came up a few times. V gene TRBV6-5 combines with J gene TRBJ2-1; possibly TRBD1 for D (5 bases). In germline, CDR1 is MNHEY, CDR2 SVGAGI. V was shortened by 2 bases and J by 6 bases, with 17 bases between the two germline ends. The CDR3 loop spans 16 amino acids. CDR3 region: CASSYDSEALSNEQFF. In nucleotides, the CDR3 is TGTGCCAGCAGTTACGACAGTGAGGCTTTAAGCAATGAGCAGTTCTTC.

This chain uses TRBV30 with TRBJ2-7; no clear D gene. Germline V lookup: CDR1 GTSNPN, CDR2 SVGIG (reference sequence). CDR3 length equals 11 residues. Trimming stripped 4 bases from V and 3 bases from J, with 7 bases between. CDR3 in DNA: TGTGCCTGGAATACAGTCTACGAGCAGTACTTC. This encodes CAWNTVYEQYF.

The gene calls are TRBV7-9 and TRBJ2-3; 7 nucleotides align to TRBD1. The germline V gene has CDR1 SEHNR and CDR2 FQNEAQ (reference sequence). V shed 6 bases, J shed 1 base, and the junction held 16 bases outside the gene matches. The CDR3 spans 18 residues. Written as DNA, the CDR3 is TGTGCCAGCAGTACCACAGGGGCGGACCCGTCGGGCACAGATACGCAGTATTTT. This translates into CASSTTGADPSGTDTQYF. Drawing the rest from reference TRBV7-9 and TRBJ2-3, the complete variable domain is DTGVSQNPRHKITKRGQNVTFRCDPISEHNRLYWYRQTLGQGPEFLTYFQNEAQLEKSRLLSDRFSAERPKGSFSTLEIQRTEQGDSAMYLCASSTTGADPSGTDTQYFGPGTRLTVL.

This clone was observed a handful of times. The genes are TRBV2 and TRBJ1-1; the match to TRBD1 covers 9 bases. Unmatched junction bases numbered 9, after V lost 6 bases and J lost 7 bases. The germline gives CDR1 SNHLY, CDR2 FYNNEI. The CDR3 totals 14 residues. CDR3 amino acids: CASRQGAQLFEAFF. The CDR3 DNA reads as TGTGCCAGCAGACAGGGGGCGCAGCTTTTTGAAGCTTTCTTT.

J is TRBJ1-4 and V is TRBV7-6; D is unresolved. Trimming stripped 8 bases from V and 7 bases from J, with 11 bases between. In germline, CDR1 is SGHVS, CDR2 FNYEAQ. CDR3 length: 12 residues. The CDR3 is CASSSGGEKLFF. The CDR3 nucleotides are TGTGCCAGCTCGTCGGGAGGTGAAAAACTGTTTTTT.

The J gene is TRBJ2-1, the V gene TRBV29-1; 9 nucleotides agree with TRBD1. This CDR3 region has 16 residues. Germline CDR1 reads SQVTM; CDR2 reads ANQGSEA. J was trimmed by 4 bases and V by 6 bases; bases with no gene match: 13. The CDR3 loop reads CSVQGADLAGYNEQFF. The CDR3 DNA is TGCAGCGTACAGGGGGCGGATCTAGCAGGGTACAATGAGCAGTTCTTC.

J is TRBJ1-1 and V is TRBV5-6, with 9 bases aligning to TRBD1. CDR3 length: 14 residues. With V trimmed by 4 bases and J by 5 bases, 6 bases remained unmatched. Germline values: CDR1 SGHDT, CDR2 YYEEEE. The CDR3 here is CASSSLTGGTEAFF. For the CDR3, the DNA is TGTGCCAGCAGCAGCTTGACAGGGGGGACTGAAGCTTTCTTT. Variable domain in full (rest from reference TRBV5-6 and TRBJ1-1): DAGVTQSPTHLIKTRGQQVTLRCSPKSGHDTVSWYQQALGQGPQFIFQYYEEEERQRGNFPDRFSGHQFPNYSSELNVNALLLGDSALYLCASSSLTGGTEAFFGQGTRLTVV.

The sample holds a few counts of this clone. The chain is built from TRBV4-2 and TRBJ2-1; weak D call: TRBD2 (7 bases). CDR3 length equals 14 residues. Germline CDR1 LGHNA, CDR2 YNFKEQ. V lost 0 bases to trimming and J lost 9 bases, with 12 bases between them. The CDR3: CASSQDREGGEQFF. CDR3 DNA: TGTGCCAGCAGCCAAGATAGGGAGGGGGGTGAGCAGTTCTTC.

The chain couples TRBV7-7 to TRBJ2-7; 8 bases agree with TRBD1. This CDR3 contains 13 residues. The germline CDR1 and CDR2 sequences are SSHAT and FNYEAQ (reference sequence). J was trimmed by 6 bases and V by 4 bases; bases with no gene match: 5. The CDR3 reads CASSSDRGGEQYF. CDR3 coding DNA: TGTGCCAGCAGCTCTGACAGGGGTGGCGAGCAGTACTTC.

This clone has a handful of counts. The CDR3 DNA reads as TGTGCCAGCAGCTTAAGCGGGAGCCGGGTCGAAAAACTGTTTTTT. It codes for CASSLSGSRVEKLFF. This chain connects TRBV7-2 to TRBJ1-4; D not certain. Deletions cut 2 bases from V and 8 bases from J, with 15 bases between. This CDR3 has 15 amino acids. Looked up from germline, CDR1 is SGHTA and CDR2 is FQGNSA.

This clone came up a few times. This chain joins TRBV7-2 and TRBJ1-5, with D perhaps TRBD1 (5 bases). This CDR3 has 15 amino acids. Trimming removed 1 base at V and 0 bases at J, with 7 bases between. From germline, CDR1 is SGHTA and CDR2 FQGNSA. The CDR3 nucleotides are TGTGCCAGCAGCTTAGAAGGGGATAGCAATCAGCCCCAGCATTTT. This sequence encodes CASSLEGDSNQPQHF. The full variable domain, rest sourced from reference TRBV7-2 and TRBJ1-5, is GAGVSQSPSNKVTEKGKDVELRCDPISGHTALYWYRQSLGQGLEFLIYFQGNSAPDKSGLPSDRFSAERTGGSVSTLTIQRTQQEDSAVYLCASSLEGDSNQPQHFGDGTRLSIL.

This chain connects TRBV5-1 to TRBJ2-5; TRBD1 might be the D (6 bases). Between the trimmed V and J ends, which lost 7 bases and 0 bases, there was a span of 16 bases. This CDR3 spans 15 amino acids. Germline CDR1 is SGHRS and CDR2 is YFSETQ. The CDR3 sequence is CASGTTRTDQETQYF. The CDR3 DNA is TGCGCCAGCGGGACCACCCGGACAGACCAAGAGACCCAGTACTTC.

This clone turned up a few times. The gene calls are TRBV9 and TRBJ1-2; the D gene is possibly TRBD1 (6 bases). V lost 4 bases and J lost 0, with 16 bases in between. The CDR3 is made up of 16 amino acids. Germline V gene data show CDR1 as SGDLS and CDR2 as YYNGEE. The DNA for the CDR3 is TGTGCCAGCAGCATACGACAGGCCGGGACTAACTATGGCTACACCTTC. Protein sequence: CASSIRQAGTNYGYTF.

The DNA for the CDR3 is TGTGCCCTTTCTACAGGGGACAGCCGCAATCAGCCCCAGCATTTT. This gives the protein CALSTGDSRNQPQHF. The V gene is TRBV30, the J gene TRBJ1-5; TRBD1 matches 7 bases. V lost 8 bases, J lost 2 bases, and 12 bases stayed unmatched. This CDR3 has 15 residues. Germline V gene data show CDR1 as GTSNPN and CDR2 as SVGIG (reference sequence).

This clone was observed a few times. The chain has TRBV27 and TRBJ1-1, with D maybe TRBD1 (6 bases). The germline gives CDR1 MNHEY, CDR2 SMNVEV (reference sequence). V was trimmed by 5 bases and J by 4 bases, leaving 23 bases between them. The CDR3 length is 17 residues. This chain's CDR3 is CASSPPVRQAGGTEAFF. As DNA, the CDR3 is TGTGCCAGCAGTCCCCCGGTCCGACAGGCGGGGGGCACTGAAGCTTTCTTT.

This clone has just a few counts. V is TRBV11-2 and J is TRBJ1-1; 12 bases match TRBD1. The length of the CDR3 is 15 residues. V trimming: 5 bases; J trimming: 5 bases; junction bases outside the gene matches: 6. Germline CDR1 SGHAT, CDR2 FQNNGV. The CDR3 loop is CASSPGTGGATEAFF. The CDR3 nucleotides read TGTGCCAGCAGCCCCGGGACAGGGGGCGCGACTGAAGCTTTCTTT.

V and J are TRBV5-5 and TRBJ2-2; 12 bases map to TRBD2. Trimming at V came to 2 bases and at J to 3 bases, leaving 2 bases not matched to a gene. CDR3 size: 16 residues. Germline V gene sequence: CDR1 SGHKS, CDR2 YYEKEE (reference sequence). CDR3 protein: CASSFSSGGDTGELFF. CDR3 DNA sequence: TGTGCCAGCAGCTTCTCTAGCGGGGGGGACACCGGGGAGCTGTTTTTT.

The V call is TRBV6-1, the J call TRBJ2-7; 7 nucleotides line up with TRBD2. V was clipped by 8 bases and J by 5 bases; unmatched bases: 0. Germline lookup yields CDR1 MNHNS and CDR2 SASEGT. The CDR3 runs 10 residues. CDR3 amino acids: CASGRDEQYF. The CDR3, as DNA: TGTGCCAGCGGGAGGGACGAGCAGTACTTC.

The genes are TRBV5-6 and TRBJ1-1; 10 bases map to TRBD1. V shed 5 bases, J shed 4 bases, and the junction held 8 bases outside the gene matches. Germline CDR1 is SGHDT and CDR2 is YYEEEE. The CDR3 is made up of 15 amino acids. CDR3: CASSTTGTGVTEAFF. CDR3 sequence (DNA): TGTGCCAGCAGTACAACCGGGACAGGGGTCACTGAAGCTTTCTTT.